This T cell receptor (beta chain) was identified in a study of glioma-infiltrating T cells. General study results and limits: Gliomas, especially low-grade, showed above-expected tissue-blood divergence; non-neoplastic patients showed below. Only very few CDR3 sequences appeared in both tissue and blood.

The sample holds one count of this clonotype. Its antigen is not known. A junction end diverges from the germline sequence, so it may reflect a read error. The iRepertoire nested amplicon-rescue multiplex PCR amplified TCR alpha and beta CDR3s from RNA. Tissue mRNA or PBMC total RNA, about 95-450 ng, went into one-step reverse transcription and amplification. TCRdb processed the multiplex PCR reads anew with MiXCR; each CDR3 protein has one entry. The sample lists some 120,000 distinct CDR3 sequences, roughly 24% seen once, with around 15% in the top ten. This CDR3 is built from 15 residues. Germline V gene data show CDR1 as LNHDA and CDR2 as SQIVND (reference sequence).

The origin of this receptor is a human donor with low-grade glioma or glioblastoma, undergoing nonglioma brain surgery, or in good health (not recorded which). Sequenced: glioma tissue, nonneoplastic brain tissue, or PBMCs (not recorded which). The J gene is TRBJ2-1, the V gene TRBV19; 10 nucleotides match TRBD2. CDR3 amino acids: CASSRTTSGYSEQFF. As DNA, the CDR3 is TGTGCCAGTAGTCGGACGACTAGCGGGTACAGTGAGCAGTTCTTC.